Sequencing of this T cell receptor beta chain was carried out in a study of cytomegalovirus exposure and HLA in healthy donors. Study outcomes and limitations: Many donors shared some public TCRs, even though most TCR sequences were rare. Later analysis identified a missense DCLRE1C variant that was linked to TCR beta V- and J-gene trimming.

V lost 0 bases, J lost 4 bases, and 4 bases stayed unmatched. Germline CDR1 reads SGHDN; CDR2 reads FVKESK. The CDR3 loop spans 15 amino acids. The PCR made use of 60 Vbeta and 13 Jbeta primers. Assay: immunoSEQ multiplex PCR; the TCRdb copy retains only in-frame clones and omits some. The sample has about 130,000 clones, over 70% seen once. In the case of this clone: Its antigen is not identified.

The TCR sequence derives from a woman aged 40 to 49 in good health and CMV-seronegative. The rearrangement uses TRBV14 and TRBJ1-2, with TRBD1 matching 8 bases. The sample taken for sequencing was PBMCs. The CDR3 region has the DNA TGTGCCAGCAGCCAAGACGGACAGGGCATCTATGGCTACACCTTC. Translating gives CASSQDGQGIYGYTF.